Below are 6 T cell receptor beta chains sequenced from a single sample in a study of blood T cell repertoires in COVID-19. The method was immunoSEQ multiplex PCR; TCRdb's version includes in-frame clones alone and lacks a portion of them. The data contain around 70,000 clones, 80% to 90% of them singletons. Specimen: peripheral blood. The receptors here all came from a woman older than 75 with active or convalescent COVID-19.

The V and J genes are TRBV4-3 and TRBJ2-1; 10 bases line up with TRBD2. CDR3 size: 17 residues. J was trimmed by 8 bases and V by 0 bases; bases with no gene match: 10. CDR1 is LGHNA, CDR2 YSLEER, per germline. The CDR3 protein is CASSQDLAGAGWDEQFF. CDR3 DNA: TGCGCCAGCAGCCAAGATCTAGCGGGGGCGGGGTGGGATGAGCAGTTCTTC.

This clone was recorded once. This sequence joins TRBV2 and TRBJ1-5; D uncertain. The CDR3 is 14 residues long. Germline V lookup: CDR1 SNHLY, CDR2 FYNNEI. V dropped 3 bases and J dropped 3 bases, with 9 bases sitting between them. The chain's CDR3 is CASSDPGYNQPQHF. In DNA form, the CDR3 reads TGTGCCAGCAGTGACCCCGGGTACAATCAGCCCCAGCATTTT.

The chain combines TRBV4-1 with TRBJ2-3, with a tentative D call TRBD1 (6 bases). CDR3 length: 12 residues. Trimming pared 0 bases from V and 11 bases from J, leaving 9 bases between. The germline CDR1 and CDR2 sequences are MGHRA and YSYEKL. The CDR3 nucleotides are TGCGCCAGCAGCCAAGATTCGACAGGGCAGTATTTT. Encoded protein: CASSQDSTGQYF.

The V call is TRBV7-2, the J call TRBJ2-7, with TRBD2 identical over 8 bases. This CDR3 comprises 17 residues. CDR1 is SGHTA and CDR2 is FQGNSA in the germline V gene. V gave up 0 bases and J gave up 0 bases; unmatched junction bases: 7. As DNA, the CDR3 is TGTGCCAGCAGCTTAGCCTCCGGGGGGGCGAGCTCCTACGAGCAGTACTTC. Amino acid sequence: CASSLASGGASSYEQYF. Using reference TRBV7-2 and TRBJ2-7 for the parts outside the CDR3, the full variable domain is GAGVSQSPSNKVTEKGKDVELRCDPISGHTALYWYRQSLGQGLEFLIYFQGNSAPDKSGLPSDRFSAERTGGSVSTLTIQRTQQEDSAVYLCASSLASGGASSYEQYFGPGTRLTVT.

The rearrangement links TRBV10-3 to TRBJ2-3; TRBD2 aligns across 9 bases. The CDR3 runs to 15 residues. The germline CDR1 and CDR2 sequences are ENHRY and SYGVKD. The J segment lost 2 bases and the V segment lost 3 bases, leaving 3 bases of the junction unmatched. CDR3 region: CAISDPSGNTDTQYF. As DNA, the CDR3 is TGTGCCATCAGTGATCCTAGCGGGAACACAGATACGCAGTATTTT.

The chain carries TRBV7-2 and TRBJ1-5, with D possibly matching TRBD1 (6 bases). The length of the CDR3 is 15 residues. V was trimmed by 3 bases and J by 3 bases, leaving 12 bases between them. The germline V gene has CDR1 SGHTA and CDR2 FQGNSA. The CDR3 region is CASSFQGTNNQPQHF. The CDR3 nucleotides are TGTGCCAGCAGCTTCCAGGGGACGAACAATCAGCCCCAGCATTTT. Based on the CDR3 plus reference TRBV7-2 and TRBJ1-5, the full variable domain is GAGVSQSPSNKVTEKGKDVELRCDPISGHTALYWYRQSLGQGLEFLIYFQGNSAPDKSGLPSDRFSAERTGGSVSTLTIQRTQQEDSAVYLCASSFQGTNNQPQHFGDGTRLSIL.